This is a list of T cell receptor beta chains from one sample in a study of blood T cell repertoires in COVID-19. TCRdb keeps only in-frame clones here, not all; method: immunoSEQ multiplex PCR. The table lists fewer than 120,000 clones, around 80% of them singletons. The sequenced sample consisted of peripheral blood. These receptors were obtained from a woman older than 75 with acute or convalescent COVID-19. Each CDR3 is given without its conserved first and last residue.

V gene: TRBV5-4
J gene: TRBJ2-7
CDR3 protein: ASSLDRYEQY

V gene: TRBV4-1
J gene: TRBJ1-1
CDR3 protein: ASSQKEGVKAF

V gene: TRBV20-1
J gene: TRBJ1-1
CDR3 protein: SGPGQEAF

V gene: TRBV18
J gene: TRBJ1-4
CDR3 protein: ASSPTYSATNEKLF

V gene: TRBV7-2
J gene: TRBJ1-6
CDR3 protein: ASRRQTGDNSPLH

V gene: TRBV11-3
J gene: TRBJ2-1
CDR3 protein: ASSSNRGPAYNEQF

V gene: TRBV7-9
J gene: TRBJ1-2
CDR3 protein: ASSLSGQGAGYT

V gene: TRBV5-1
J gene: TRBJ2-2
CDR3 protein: ASSSGTGWVGELF

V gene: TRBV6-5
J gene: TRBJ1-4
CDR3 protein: ASSLRGAGDEKLF

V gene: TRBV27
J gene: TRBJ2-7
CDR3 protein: ASSLSGLAAYEQY

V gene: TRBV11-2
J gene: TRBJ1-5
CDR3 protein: ASSASSLQH

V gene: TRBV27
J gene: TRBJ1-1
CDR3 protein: ASSSPGTVNTEAF

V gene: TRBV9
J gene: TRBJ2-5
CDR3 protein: ASSVEAGEYQETQY

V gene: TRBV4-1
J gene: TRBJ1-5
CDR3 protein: ASSQEGTGYQPQH

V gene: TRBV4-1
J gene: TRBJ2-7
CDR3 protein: ASRGTGEVEQY

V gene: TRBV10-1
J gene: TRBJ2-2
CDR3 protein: ASSESRQGTNTGELF

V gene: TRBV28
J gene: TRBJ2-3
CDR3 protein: ASRQRAGQVIDAPQY

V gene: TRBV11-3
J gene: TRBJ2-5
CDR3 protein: ASSPSGTGGQETQY

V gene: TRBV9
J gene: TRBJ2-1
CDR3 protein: ASSVAQRAYNEQF

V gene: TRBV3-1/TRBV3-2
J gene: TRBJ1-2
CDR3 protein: ASSQRQGRGGGYT

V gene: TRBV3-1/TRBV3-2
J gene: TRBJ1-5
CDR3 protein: ASSQGPTDNQPQH

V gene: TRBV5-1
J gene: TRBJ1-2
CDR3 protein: ASSPGQGETYGYT

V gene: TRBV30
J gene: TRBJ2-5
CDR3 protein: ACGLAGALYQETQY

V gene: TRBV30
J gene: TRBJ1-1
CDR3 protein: AWSFYTGTPEAF

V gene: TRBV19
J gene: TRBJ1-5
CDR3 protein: ASNHYRARGNQPQH

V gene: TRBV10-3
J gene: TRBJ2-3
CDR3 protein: AIRSSGGAVTDTQY

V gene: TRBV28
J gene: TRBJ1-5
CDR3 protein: ASSLQGQPQH

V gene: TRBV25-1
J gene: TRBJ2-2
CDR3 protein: ASSEGQVLNTGELF

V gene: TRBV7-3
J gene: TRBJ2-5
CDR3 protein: ASSLDRGRETQY

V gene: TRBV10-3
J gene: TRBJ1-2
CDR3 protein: AISESAGNYGYT

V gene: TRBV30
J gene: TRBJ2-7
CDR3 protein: AWRGTSGSPGY

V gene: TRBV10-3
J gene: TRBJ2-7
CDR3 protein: AISESPGQGNSIYEQY

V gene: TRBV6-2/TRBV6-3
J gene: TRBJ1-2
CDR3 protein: ASSYRRTGDFGYT

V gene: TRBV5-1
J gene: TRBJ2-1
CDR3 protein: ASSFGTSGTGEQF

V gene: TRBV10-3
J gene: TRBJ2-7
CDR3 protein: ATGTGSSYEQY

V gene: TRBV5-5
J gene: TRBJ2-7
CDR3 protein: ASSLVYEQY